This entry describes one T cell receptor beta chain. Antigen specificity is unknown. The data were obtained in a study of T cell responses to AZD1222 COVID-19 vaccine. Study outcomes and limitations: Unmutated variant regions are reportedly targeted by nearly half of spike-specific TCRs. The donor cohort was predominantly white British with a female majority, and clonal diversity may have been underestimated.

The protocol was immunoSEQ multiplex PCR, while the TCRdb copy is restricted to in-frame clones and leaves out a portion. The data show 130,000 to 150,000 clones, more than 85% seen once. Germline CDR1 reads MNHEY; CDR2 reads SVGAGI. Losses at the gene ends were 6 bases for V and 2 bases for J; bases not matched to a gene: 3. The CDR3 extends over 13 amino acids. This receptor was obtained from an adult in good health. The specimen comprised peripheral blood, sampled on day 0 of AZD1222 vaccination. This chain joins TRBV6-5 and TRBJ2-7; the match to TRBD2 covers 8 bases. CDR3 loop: CASSTSGAYEQYF. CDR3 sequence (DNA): TGTGCCAGCAGCACTAGCGGAGCCTACGAGCAGTACTTC.